The 12 T cell receptor beta chains below were found in one sample sequenced in a study of technical replicates of blood from a few donors. Using immunoSEQ multiplex PCR, the repertoire was profiled, and TCRdb retains in-frame clones only, with some absent. The sample lists about 88,000 clones, roughly 92% occurring once. Sequencing was done on a sample of T cells isolated from PBMCs. These receptors originate from a human donor in good health.

This chain uses TRBV9 with TRBJ1-1; 9 bases are shared with TRBD1. Looked up from germline, CDR1 is SGDLS and CDR2 is YYNGEE. The length of the CDR3 is 14 residues. V trimming: 3 bases; J trimming: 4 bases; junction bases outside the gene matches: 4. CDR3 residues: CASSGTGGVTEAFF. The CDR3 DNA follows: TGTGCCAGCAGCGGAACAGGGGGCGTCACTGAAGCTTTCTTT.

This chain joins TRBV5-6 and TRBJ1-1, with no clear D. The CDR3 spans 15 residues. V gave up 0 bases and J gave up 0 bases, with 9 bases separating them. CDR1 is SGHDT and CDR2 is YYEEEE in the germline V gene. The CDR3: CASSLGPGMNTEAFF. In nucleotides, the CDR3 is TGTGCCAGCAGCTTGGGCCCGGGGATGAACACTGAAGCTTTCTTT.

This chain links TRBV15 with TRBJ2-7; D unclear. Between the trimmed V and J ends, which lost 8 bases and 3 bases, there was a span of 17 bases. Germline loops: CDR1 LNHNV, CDR2 YYDKDF (reference sequence). This CDR3 comprises 14 residues. The CDR3 here is CATGNPPVNYEQYF. CDR3 sequence (DNA): TGTGCCACCGGCAACCCCCCAGTCAACTACGAGCAGTACTTC.

This chain links TRBV11-2 with TRBJ1-2; D is unresolved. Per the germline V gene, CDR1 is SGHAT and CDR2 is FQNNGV. The CDR3 is 14 amino acids. The V end lost 4 bases, the J end lost 4 bases, and 13 bases lay between the germline ends. The CDR3 reads CASSSTAGFYGYTF. The CDR3, as DNA: TGTGCCAGCAGCTCGACGGCGGGTTTCTATGGCTACACCTTC.

This chain links TRBV6-5 with TRBJ2-7, with D possibly being TRBD2 (6 bases). There are 16 residues in the CDR3. V was cut by 0 bases and J by 2 bases, with 14 bases left in between. Germline V gives CDR1 MNHEY, CDR2 SVGAGI. CDR3 protein: CASSYSPDGGAYEQYF. CDR3 in DNA: TGTGCCAGCAGTTACTCCCCGGACGGAGGGGCCTACGAGCAGTACTTC.

This rearrangement joins TRBV12-2 to TRBJ2-1; the D call of TRBD2 is as the table states it, not checked on the DNA. TRBV12-2 represents a pseudogene. The CDR3 covers 14 residues. The CDR3 here is CASRFLFLRLEQFF. The CDR3 bases are TGTGCAAGTCGCTTCTTATTCCTGAGGCTTGAGCAGTTCTTC.

This clone was detected once. The chain combines TRBV11-2 with TRBJ2-3; 11 nucleotides agree with TRBD2. With V trimmed by 0 bases and J by 0 bases, 5 bases remained unmatched. This CDR3 has 18 residues. CDR1 is SGHAT, CDR2 FQNNGV, per germline. DNA of the CDR3: TGTGCCAGCAGCTTAGATCGACTAGCGGGGCGTAGCACAGATACGCAGTATTTT. Its translation: CASSLDRLAGRSTDTQYF. The whole variable domain, filled in from reference TRBV11-2 and TRBJ2-3, reads EAGVAQSPRYKIIEKRQSVAFWCNPISGHATLYWYQQILGQGPKLLIQFQNNGVVDDSQLPKDRFSAERLKGVDSTLKIQPAKLEDSAVYLCASSLDRLAGRSTDTQYFGPGTRLTVL.

This chain links TRBV15 with TRBJ2-4, with TRBD1 identical over 7 bases. The CDR3 has 16 residues. Germline CDR1 and CDR2: LNHNV and YYDKDF (reference sequence). After removal of 4 bases from V and 1 base from J, the junction contained 7 bases not matched to a gene. CDR3: CATSNLLTGAKNIQYF. In DNA form, the CDR3 reads TGTGCCACCAGCAACCTCTTGACAGGGGCCAAAAACATTCAGTACTTC.

This chain joins TRBV5-1 and TRBJ2-3, with 7 bases matching TRBD2. This CDR3 spans 16 amino acids. CDR1 SGHRS and CDR2 YFSETQ come from the germline V gene. The V and J ends lost 5 bases and 6 bases, in that order; junction bases with no gene match: 15. The CDR3 coding sequence is TGCGCCAGCAGGATTAAGCGGGACCTTAATACGGATACGCAGTATTTT. Its translation: CASRIKRDLNTDTQYF.

The rearrangement joins TRBV5-1 to TRBJ1-1; 8 bases map to TRBD1. The V segment lost 4 bases and the J segment 0 bases; nucleotides outside the gene matches: 8. The CDR3 contains 16 residues. CDR1 and CDR2 from the germline V gene are SGHRS and YFSETQ. The CDR3 DNA reads TGCGCCAGCAGCCGAGACGGACAGGGCGTGAACACTGAAGCTTTCTTT. Its protein product is CASSRDGQGVNTEAFF.

The chain employs TRBV11-3 and TRBJ2-7, with 7 bases fitting TRBD1. CDR3 length equals 14 residues. J gave up 6 bases and V 3 bases, and 8 bases lay outside the gene matches. Germline V lookup: CDR1 SGHNT, CDR2 YENEEA. CDR3 amino acids: CASSFSRTGGEQYF. The CDR3 DNA reads as TGTGCCAGCAGCTTTTCACGGACAGGCGGCGAGCAGTACTTC.

This chain links TRBV10-3 with TRBJ2-4; TRBD2 is a possible D gene (5 bases). The CDR3 length is 15 residues. Germline V lookup: CDR1 ENHRY, CDR2 SYGVKD. Trimming removed 4 bases at V and 7 bases at J, with 17 bases between. Here the CDR3 reads CAISVGLVTGNIQYF. The CDR3 coding sequence is TGTGCCATCAGTGTGGGCCTAGTGACGGGGAACATTCAGTACTTC.